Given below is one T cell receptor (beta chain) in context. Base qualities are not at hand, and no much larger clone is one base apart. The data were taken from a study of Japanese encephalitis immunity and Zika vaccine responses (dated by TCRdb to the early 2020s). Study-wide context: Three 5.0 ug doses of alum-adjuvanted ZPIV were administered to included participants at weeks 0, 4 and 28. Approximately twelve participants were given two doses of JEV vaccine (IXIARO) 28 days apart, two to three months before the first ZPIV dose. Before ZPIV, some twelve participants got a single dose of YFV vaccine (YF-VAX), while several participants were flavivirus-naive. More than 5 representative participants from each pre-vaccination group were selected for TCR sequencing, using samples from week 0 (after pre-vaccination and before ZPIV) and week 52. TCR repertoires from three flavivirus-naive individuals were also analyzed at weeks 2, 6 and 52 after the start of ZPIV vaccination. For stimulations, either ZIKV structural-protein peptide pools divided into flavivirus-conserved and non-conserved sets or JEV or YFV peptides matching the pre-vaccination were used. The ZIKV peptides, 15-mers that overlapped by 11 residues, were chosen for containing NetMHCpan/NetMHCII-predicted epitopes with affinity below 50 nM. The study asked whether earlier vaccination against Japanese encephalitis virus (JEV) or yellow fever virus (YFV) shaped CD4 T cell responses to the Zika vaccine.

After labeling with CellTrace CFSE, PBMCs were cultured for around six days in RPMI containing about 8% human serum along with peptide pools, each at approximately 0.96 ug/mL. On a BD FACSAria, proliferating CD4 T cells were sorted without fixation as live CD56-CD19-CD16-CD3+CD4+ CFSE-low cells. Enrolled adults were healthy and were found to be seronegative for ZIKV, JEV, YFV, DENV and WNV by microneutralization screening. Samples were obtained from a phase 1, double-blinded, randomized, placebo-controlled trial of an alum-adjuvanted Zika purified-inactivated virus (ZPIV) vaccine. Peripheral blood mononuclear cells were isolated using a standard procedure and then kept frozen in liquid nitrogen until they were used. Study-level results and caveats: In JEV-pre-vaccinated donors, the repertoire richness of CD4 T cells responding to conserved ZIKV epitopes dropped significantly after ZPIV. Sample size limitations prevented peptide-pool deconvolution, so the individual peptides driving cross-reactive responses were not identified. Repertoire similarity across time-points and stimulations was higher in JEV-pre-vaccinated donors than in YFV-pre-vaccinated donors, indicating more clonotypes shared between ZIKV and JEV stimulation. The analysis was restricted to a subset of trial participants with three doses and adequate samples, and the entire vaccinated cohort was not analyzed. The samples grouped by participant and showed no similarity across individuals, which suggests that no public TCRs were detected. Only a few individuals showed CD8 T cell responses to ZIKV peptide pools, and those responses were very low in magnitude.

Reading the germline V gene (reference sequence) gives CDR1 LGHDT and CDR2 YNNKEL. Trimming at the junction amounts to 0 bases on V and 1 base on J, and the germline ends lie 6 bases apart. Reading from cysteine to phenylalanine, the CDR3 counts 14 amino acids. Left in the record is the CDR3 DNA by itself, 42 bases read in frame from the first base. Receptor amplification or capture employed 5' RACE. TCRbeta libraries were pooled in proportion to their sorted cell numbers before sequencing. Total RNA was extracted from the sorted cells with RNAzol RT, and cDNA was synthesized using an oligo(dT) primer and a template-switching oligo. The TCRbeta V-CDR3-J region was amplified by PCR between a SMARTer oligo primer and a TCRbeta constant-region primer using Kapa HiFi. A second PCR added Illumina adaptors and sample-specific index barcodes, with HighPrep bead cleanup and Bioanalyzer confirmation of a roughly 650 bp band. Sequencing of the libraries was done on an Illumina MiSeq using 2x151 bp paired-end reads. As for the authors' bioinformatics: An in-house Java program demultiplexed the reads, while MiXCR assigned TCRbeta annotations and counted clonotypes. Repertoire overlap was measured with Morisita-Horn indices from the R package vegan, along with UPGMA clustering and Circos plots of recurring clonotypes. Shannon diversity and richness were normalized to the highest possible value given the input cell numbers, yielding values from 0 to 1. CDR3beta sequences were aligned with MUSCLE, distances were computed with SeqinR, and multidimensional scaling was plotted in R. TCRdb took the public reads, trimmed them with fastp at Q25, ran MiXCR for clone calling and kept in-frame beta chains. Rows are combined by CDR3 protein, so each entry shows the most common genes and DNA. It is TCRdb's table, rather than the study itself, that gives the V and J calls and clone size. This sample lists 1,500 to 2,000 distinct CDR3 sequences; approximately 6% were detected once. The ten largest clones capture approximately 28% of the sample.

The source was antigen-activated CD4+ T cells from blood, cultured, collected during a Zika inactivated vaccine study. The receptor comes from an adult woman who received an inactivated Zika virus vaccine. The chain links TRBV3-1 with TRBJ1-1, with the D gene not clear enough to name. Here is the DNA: TGTGCCAGCAGCCAAGATCCAACGAACACTGAAGCTTTCTTT. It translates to CASSQDPTNTEAFF.